This TCR beta chain was documented in a study of T-cell reconstitution after alpha-beta-depleted transplantation in children. Preparation of the TCRbeta library was carried out with unique molecular identifiers. TCRdb reprocessed the PCR reads with MiXCR, giving one entry per CDR3 protein. The sample has around 580,000 distinct CDR3 sequences; more than 20% are singletons. The CDR3 totals 15 residues. From germline, CDR1 is SNHLY and CDR2 FYNNEI. The trim removed 5 bases at V and 2 bases at J, leaving 6 bases unmatched. Study results and limitations: Newly generated T cells supplied most T-cell counts and diversity one year post-transplant. Some patients' high day-60 TCRbeta diversity was traced to surviving recipient T cells and thymic progenitors. It was reported that alpha-beta T cells came from several hundred expanded graft clones (about two months after transplant).

As to this clonotype: Its antigen is not identified.

The sequencing here drew on PBMCs, mostly from graft donor cells, taken 360 days after TCRalphabeta/CD19-depleted stem cell transplant. The chain combines TRBV2 with TRBJ2-5, with 9 bases fitting TRBD1. The source of this sequence is a boy under two years old who had a stem cell transplant for acute myeloid leukemia, so the T cells may come from the graft donor. CDR3 amino acids: CASSRWGTGQETQYF. In nucleotides, the CDR3 is TGTGCCAGCAGTCGATGGGGGACAGGGCAAGAGACCCAGTACTTC.